In this sample, the clone carrying this TCR beta chain turned up many times. Time point noted: newly diagnosed GD, antithyroid drugs for less than 3 months. Preparation of the TCR library used RNA extracted from PBMCs. Germline V lookup: CDR1 SEHNR, CDR2 FQNEAQ (reference sequence). The CDR3 totals 13 residues. The V and J ends lost 7 bases and 5 bases respectively, with 14 bases between them. Building the TCR beta libraries relied on iRepertoire HTBI primers, and CDR3 regions underwent Arm-PCR. In the authors' methods: About 60 TRBV and some 15 TRBJ segments were identified across samples. Each CDR3 protein gets one entry after TCRdb re-called the multiplex PCR reads with MiXCR. TCRdb, rather than the study authors, made the V and J calls. In the table there are about 540,000 distinct CDR3 sequences, approximately 15% of which are singletons. The sample is drawn from a study of regulatory T cells in long-lasting Graves disease.

A further study also used this sample, focusing on T cells in Graves' hyperthyroidism and ophthalmopathy. That publication notes: Patients between 18 and 65 years old had hyperthyroidism, newly diagnosed and lasting under 2 months. In the first-round RT-PCR of the TCR CDR3, the HTBI primer set was used. Median prediction lead before ophthalmopathy onset was about 6.5 months with the model.

This clonotype was sampled from a man aged 30 to 45 with Graves disease. The starting material was peripheral blood mononuclear cells (PBMCs), obtained at new diagnosis, from a patient treated with antithyroid drugs. This sequence joins TRBV7-9 and TRBJ2-5; D gene ambiguous. The CDR3 sequence is CASTTGASETQYF. In nucleotides, the CDR3 is TGTGCCAGCACCACCGGCGCGTCCGAGACCCAGTACTTC.